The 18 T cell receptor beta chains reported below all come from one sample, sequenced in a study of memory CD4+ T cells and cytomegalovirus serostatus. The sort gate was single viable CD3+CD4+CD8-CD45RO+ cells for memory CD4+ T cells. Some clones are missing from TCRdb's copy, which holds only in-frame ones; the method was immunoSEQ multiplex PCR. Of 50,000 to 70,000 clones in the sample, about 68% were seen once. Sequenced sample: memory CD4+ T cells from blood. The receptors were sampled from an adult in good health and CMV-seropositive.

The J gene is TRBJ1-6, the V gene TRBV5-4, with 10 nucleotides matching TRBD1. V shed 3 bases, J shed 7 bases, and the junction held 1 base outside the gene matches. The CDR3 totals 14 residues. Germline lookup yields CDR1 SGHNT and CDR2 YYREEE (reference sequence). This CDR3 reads CASSSGQGNSPLHF. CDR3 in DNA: TGTGCCAGCAGCTCGGGACAGGGGAATTCACCCCTCCACTTT.

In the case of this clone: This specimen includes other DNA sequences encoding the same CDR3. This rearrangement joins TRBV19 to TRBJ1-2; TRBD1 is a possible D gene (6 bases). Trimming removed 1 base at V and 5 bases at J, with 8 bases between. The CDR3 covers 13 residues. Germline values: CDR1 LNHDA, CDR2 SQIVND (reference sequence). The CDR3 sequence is CASSIGQGYGYTF. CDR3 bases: TGTGCCAGTAGTATAGGCCAGGGGTATGGCTACACCTTC.

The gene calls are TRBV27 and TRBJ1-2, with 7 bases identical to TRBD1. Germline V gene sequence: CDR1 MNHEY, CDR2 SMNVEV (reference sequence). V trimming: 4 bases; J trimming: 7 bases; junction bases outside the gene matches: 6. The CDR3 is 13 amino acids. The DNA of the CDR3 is TGTGCCAGCAGTTCCGACAGGGCTGGTGGCTACACCTTC. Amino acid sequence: CASSSDRAGGYTF.

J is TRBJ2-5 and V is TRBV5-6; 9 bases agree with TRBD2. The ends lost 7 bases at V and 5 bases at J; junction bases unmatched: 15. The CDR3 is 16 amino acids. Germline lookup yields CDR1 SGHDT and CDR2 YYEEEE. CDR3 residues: CASLRGQAGGGETQYF. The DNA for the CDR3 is TGTGCCAGCCTAAGAGGTCAAGCGGGAGGAGGGGAGACCCAGTACTTC.

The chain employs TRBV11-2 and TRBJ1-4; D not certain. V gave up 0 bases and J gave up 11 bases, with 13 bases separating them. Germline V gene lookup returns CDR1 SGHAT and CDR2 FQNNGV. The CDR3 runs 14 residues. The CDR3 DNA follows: TGTGCCAGCAGCTTAGATCAAGCAGGCCGGAAACTGTTTTTT. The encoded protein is CASSLDQAGRKLFF.

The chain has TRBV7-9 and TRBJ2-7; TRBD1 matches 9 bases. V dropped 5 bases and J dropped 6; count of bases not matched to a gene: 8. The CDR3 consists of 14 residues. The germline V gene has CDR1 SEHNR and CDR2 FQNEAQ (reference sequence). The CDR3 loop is CASSPPGQGGEQYF. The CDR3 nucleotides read TGTGCCAGCAGCCCCCCGGGACAGGGTGGCGAGCAGTACTTC. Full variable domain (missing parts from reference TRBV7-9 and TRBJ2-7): DTGVSQNPRHKITKRGQNVTFRCDPISEHNRLYWYRQTLGQGPEFLTYFQNEAQLEKSRLLSDRFSAERPKGSFSTLEIQRTEQGDSAMYLCASSPPGQGGEQYFGPGTRLTVT.

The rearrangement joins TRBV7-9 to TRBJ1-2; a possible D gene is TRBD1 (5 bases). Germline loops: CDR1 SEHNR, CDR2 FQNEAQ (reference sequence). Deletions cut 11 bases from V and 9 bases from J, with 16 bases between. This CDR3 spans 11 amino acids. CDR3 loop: CALDDRKRYTF. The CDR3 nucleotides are TGTGCCCTCGACGACAGAAAGCGCTACACCTTC.

The CDR3 reads CASSPGGAHQETQYF. The CDR3 DNA follows: TGTGCCAGCAGCCCAGGCGGAGCCCACCAAGAGACCCAGTACTTC. The chain has TRBV5-8 and TRBJ2-5; D ambiguous. The germline V and J ends were trimmed by 4 bases and 0 bases, with 13 bases remaining between them. Germline V lookup: CDR1 SGHTS, CDR2 YDEGEE. This CDR3 region has 15 residues.

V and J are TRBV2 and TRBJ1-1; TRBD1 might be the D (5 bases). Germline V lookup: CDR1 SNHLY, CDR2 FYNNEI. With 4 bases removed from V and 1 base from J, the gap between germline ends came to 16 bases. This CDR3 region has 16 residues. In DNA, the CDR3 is TGTGCCAGCAGTGGGCAAGGGTTAGGGGAGAACACTGAAGCTTTCTTT. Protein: CASSGQGLGENTEAFF.

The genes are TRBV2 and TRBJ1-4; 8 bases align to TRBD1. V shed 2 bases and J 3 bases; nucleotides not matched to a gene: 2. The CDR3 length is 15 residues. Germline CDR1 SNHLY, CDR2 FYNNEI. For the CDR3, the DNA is TGTGCCAGCAGTGAACAGGGGGCGGCTAATGAAAAACTGTTTTTT. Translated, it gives CASSEQGAANEKLFF.

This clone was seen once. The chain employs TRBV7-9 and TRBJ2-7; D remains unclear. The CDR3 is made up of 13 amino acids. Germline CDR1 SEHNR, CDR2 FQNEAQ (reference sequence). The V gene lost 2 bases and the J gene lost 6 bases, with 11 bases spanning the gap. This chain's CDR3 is CASSLIGSGEQYF. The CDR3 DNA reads TGTGCCAGCAGCTTAATAGGGTCGGGCGAGCAGTACTTC.

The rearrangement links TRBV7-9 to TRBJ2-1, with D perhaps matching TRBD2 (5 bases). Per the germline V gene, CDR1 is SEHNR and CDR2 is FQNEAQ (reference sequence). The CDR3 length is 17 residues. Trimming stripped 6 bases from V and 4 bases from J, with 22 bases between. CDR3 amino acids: CASRPGGSAGGYNEQFF. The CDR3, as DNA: TGTGCCAGCAGACCCGGAGGTTCGGCCGGAGGATACAATGAGCAGTTCTTC. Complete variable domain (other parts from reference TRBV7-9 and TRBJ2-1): DTGVSQNPRHKITKRGQNVTFRCDPISEHNRLYWYRQTLGQGPEFLTYFQNEAQLEKSRLLSDRFSAERPKGSFSTLEIQRTEQGDSAMYLCASRPGGSAGGYNEQFFGPGTRLTVL.

The CDR3 sequence is CASSLLGLAGASPDTQYF. In DNA form, the CDR3 reads TGTGCCAGCAGTTTGCTTGGACTAGCGGGAGCTAGCCCAGATACGCAGTATTTT. This sequence joins TRBV28 and TRBJ2-3, with 13 positions matching TRBD2. From germline, CDR1 is MDHEN and CDR2 SYDVKM. The CDR3 is made up of 18 amino acids. The V gene end was trimmed by 3 bases and the J gene end by 4 bases; junction bases not matched to a gene: 10.

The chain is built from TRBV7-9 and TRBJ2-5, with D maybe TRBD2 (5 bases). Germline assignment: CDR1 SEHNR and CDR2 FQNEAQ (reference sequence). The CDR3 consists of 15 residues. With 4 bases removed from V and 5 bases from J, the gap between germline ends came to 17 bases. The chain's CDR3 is CASSSPTKSTETQYF. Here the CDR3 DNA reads TGTGCCAGCAGCTCGCCGACTAAATCGACCGAGACCCAGTACTTC.

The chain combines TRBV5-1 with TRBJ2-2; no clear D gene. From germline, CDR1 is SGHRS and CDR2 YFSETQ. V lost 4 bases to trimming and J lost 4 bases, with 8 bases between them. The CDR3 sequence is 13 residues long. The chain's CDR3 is CASSPVPTGELFF. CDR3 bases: TGCGCCAGCAGCCCGGTCCCCACCGGGGAGCTGTTTTTT.

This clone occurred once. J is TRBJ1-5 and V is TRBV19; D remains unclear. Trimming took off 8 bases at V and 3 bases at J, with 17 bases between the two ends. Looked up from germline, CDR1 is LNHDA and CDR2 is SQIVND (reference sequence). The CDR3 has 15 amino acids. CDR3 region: CASQTTWGSNQPQHF. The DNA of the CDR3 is TGTGCCAGTCAAACTACCTGGGGATCCAATCAGCCCCAGCATTTT.

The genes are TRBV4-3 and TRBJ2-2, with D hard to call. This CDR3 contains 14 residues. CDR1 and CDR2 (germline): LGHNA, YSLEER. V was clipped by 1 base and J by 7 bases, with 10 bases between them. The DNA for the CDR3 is TGCGCCAGCAGCCAAGGGAGAGAGAACGGGGAGCTGTTTTTT. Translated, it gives CASSQGRENGELFF.

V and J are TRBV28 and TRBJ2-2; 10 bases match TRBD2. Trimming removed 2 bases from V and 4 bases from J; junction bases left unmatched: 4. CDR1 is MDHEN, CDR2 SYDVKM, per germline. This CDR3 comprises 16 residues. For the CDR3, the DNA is TGTGCCAGCAGTTTACTAAGCGGGAGGGCCACCGGGGAGCTGTTTTTT. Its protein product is CASSLLSGRATGELFF.